These 20 T cell receptor beta chains share one sample of origin, sequenced in a study of T-cell memory formation after mild COVID-19. Via MiXCR, TCRdb re-called the 5' RACE reads, giving one row per CDR3 protein. The table includes roughly 100,000 distinct CDR3 sequences, less than 15% detected once. The sequenced material came from PBMCs or a T cell subset sorted from them (not recorded which). The receptors shown here come from an adult woman who had mild COVID-19 (a few samples of this study predate the infection). Cell type and time point are not known.

This clonotype has just a few counts. The CDR3 DNA is TGTGCCAGCAGCCCGGGACCGTCCCGCGAGCAGTACTTC. Translation: CASSPGPSREQYF. The chain carries TRBV11-1 and TRBJ2-7, with D perhaps assigned TRBD1 or TRBD2 (5 bases each). The CDR3 runs 13 residues. V was cut by 5 bases and J by 6 bases, with 14 bases left in between. CDR1 and CDR2 (germline): SGHAT, FQDESV (reference sequence).

This clonotype was observed a few times. The chain links TRBV15 to TRBJ1-2, with TRBD1 matching 7 bases. J lost 5 bases, V lost 6 bases, and 6 bases had no gene match. Germline V CDR1 and CDR2: LNHNV, YYDKDF (reference sequence). CDR3 length: 13 residues. CDR3 loop: CATSRTGFYGYTF. CDR3 nucleotide sequence: TGTGCCACCAGTCGGACAGGCTTTTATGGCTACACCTTC. Full variable domain (remainder filled in from reference TRBV15 and TRBJ1-2): DAMVIQNPRYQVTQFGKPVTLSCSQTLNHNVMYWYQQKSSQAPKLLFHYYDKDFNNEADTPDNFQSRRPNTSFCFLDIRSPGLGDTAMYLCATSRTGFYGYTFGSGTRLTVV.

The gene calls are TRBV12-3 or TRBV12-4 and TRBJ2-7; tentatively, D is TRBD1 (6 bases). Trimming took off 5 bases at V and 2 bases at J, with 13 bases between the two ends. This CDR3 contains 14 residues. CDR3 sequence: CASSPDRFPYEQYF. The CDR3 DNA is TGTGCCAGCAGTCCCGACAGGTTCCCCTACGAGCAGTACTTC.

Only a few counts were recorded for this clonotype. The chain recombines TRBV19 with TRBJ2-7; D unclear. The V gene's germline CDR1 is LNHDA and CDR2 SQIVND (reference sequence). This CDR3 region has 14 residues. Trimming stripped 3 bases from V and 0 bases from J, with 9 bases between. CDR3: CASSIHASSYEQYF. The DNA of the CDR3 is TGTGCCAGTAGTATCCATGCATCCTCCTACGAGCAGTACTTC.

This clonotype has only a few counts. J is TRBJ1-1 and V is TRBV4-1, with 7 nucleotides matching TRBD1. The junction had 8 bases not matched to a gene; V was cut back by 2 bases and J by 5 bases. The CDR3 contains 15 residues. Germline values: CDR1 MGHRA, CDR2 YSYEKL. In nucleotides, the CDR3 is TGCGCCAGCAGCCAATCCTACAGGGGAGGGACTGAAGCTTTCTTT. Residues: CASSQSYRGGTEAFF.

This clonotype was detected ten times or more. This chain joins TRBV7-8 and TRBJ2-3; no firm D call. CDR3 size: 15 residues. V lost 6 bases and J 3 bases, leaving 16 bases between the germline ends. CDR1 is SGHVS and CDR2 is FQNEAQ in the germline V gene. The CDR3 reads CASSTPGLETDTQYF. The DNA of the CDR3 is TGTGCCAGCAGTACTCCGGGTCTGGAGACAGATACGCAGTATTTT.

This clonotype was counted a few times. The V gene is TRBV12-3 or TRBV12-4, the J gene TRBJ2-2, with unresolved D. V was cut by 2 bases and J by 4 bases, with 11 bases left in between. This CDR3 has 15 residues. The DNA of the CDR3 is TGTGCCAGCAGTTTACGGCCAGGCTCCACCGGGGAGCTGTTTTTT. It codes for CASSLRPGSTGELFF.

This clonotype was found many times. The chain couples TRBV20-1 to TRBJ2-1; 7 bases are a match to TRBD2. Losses at the gene ends were 3 bases for V and 10 bases for J; bases not matched to a gene: 18. Germline V CDR1 and CDR2: DFQATT, SNEGSKA (reference sequence). There are 16 residues in the CDR3. The chain's CDR3 is CSASFLAGDRQLEQFF. The CDR3 region has the DNA TGCAGTGCTAGTTTTCTTGCGGGAGATCGCCAATTGGAGCAGTTCTTC.

V is TRBV12-3 or TRBV12-4 and J is TRBJ2-5, with D possibly TRBD1 on 6 matching bases. Trimming pared 1 base from V and 5 bases from J, leaving 23 bases between. The CDR3 is 18 residues long. The CDR3 loop is CASSLDLGGAGVGETQYF. The CDR3 coding sequence is TGTGCCAGCAGTTTAGATTTAGGTGGGGCAGGGGTAGGTGAGACCCAGTACTTC.

This clonotype was recorded a few times. The chain employs TRBV7-2 and TRBJ2-3; 12 bases are shared with TRBD2. The CDR3 totals 19 residues. Germline V gene data show CDR1 as SGHTA and CDR2 as FQGNSA. V was pared by 2 bases and J by 3 bases, with 12 bases of the junction left unmatched. In nucleotides, the CDR3 is TGTGCCAGCAGCTTAAAATTGGCTAGCGGGGGGGGTGGTACAGATACGCAGTATTTT. It codes for CASSLKLASGGGGTDTQYF.

As regards this clonotype: This may be a read error: a much more frequent sequence differs by one nucleotide. The missing conserved phenylalanine or tryptophan at the end of this CDR3 makes a read error likely. The V gene is TRBV7-6, the J gene TRBJ2-7; 11 nucleotides align to TRBD2. J lost 2 bases, V lost 4 bases, and 7 bases had no gene match. The CDR3 extends over 16 amino acids. Germline V gene sequence: CDR1 SGHVS, CDR2 FNYEAQ. The CDR3 DNA reads as TGTGCCAGCAGCTCGACTAGCGGGACTCCAGCCTACGAGCAGTACCTC. As protein: CASSSTSGTPAYEQYL.

A few counts support this clonotype. The rearrangement links TRBV20-1 to TRBJ2-7, with TRBD1 as a possible D gene (6 bases). The V and J ends lost 2 bases and 1 base respectively, with 9 bases between them. This CDR3 is built from 13 residues. The germline CDR1 and CDR2 sequences are DFQATT and SNEGSKA (reference sequence). Here the CDR3 reads CSARTGPSYEQYF. CDR3 bases: TGCAGTGCTAGAACAGGGCCTTCCTACGAGCAGTACTTC.

The rearrangement joins TRBV6-5 to TRBJ1-2, with D hard to call. Germline values: CDR1 MNHEY, CDR2 SVGAGI. V lost 4 bases and J 3 bases, leaving 12 bases between the germline ends. The CDR3 length is 14 residues. CDR3 sequence reads: CASSFLTNDYGYTF. The CDR3 region has the DNA TGTGCCAGCAGTTTCCTGACTAACGACTATGGCTACACCTTC.

The V and J genes are TRBV3-1 and TRBJ2-1, with TRBD2 matching 7 bases. This CDR3 is built from 14 residues. The germline V gene encodes CDR1 LGHDT and CDR2 YNNKEL (reference sequence). V shed 4 bases, J shed 7 bases, and the junction held 7 bases outside the gene matches. The CDR3 loop reads CASSLGLPGNEQFF. CDR3 nucleotides: TGTGCCAGCAGCCTGGGACTACCGGGGAATGAGCAGTTCTTC.

The chain links TRBV29-1 to TRBJ2-1; 8 bases are shared with TRBD2. The CDR3 spans 16 residues. In germline, CDR1 is SQVTM, CDR2 ANQGSEA. V was clipped by 1 base and J by 8 bases; unmatched bases: 13. CDR3 sequence: CSVEVSVSGRVDEQFF. The CDR3 DNA reads as TGCAGCGTTGAAGTCTCCGTAAGCGGGAGAGTCGATGAGCAGTTCTTC.

This clonotype was found a few times. V is TRBV2 and J is TRBJ1-2, with 8 nucleotides matching TRBD1. Trimming took 4 bases from V and 1 from J; bases not matched to a gene: 5. Germline V gives CDR1 SNHLY, CDR2 FYNNEI. This CDR3 contains 15 residues. CDR3 DNA sequence: TGTGCCAGCAGTGGAGGGACAGGATATAACTATGGCTACACCTTC. Translation: CASSGGTGYNYGYTF.

This clonotype was counted only a few times. The V call is TRBV5-6, the J call TRBJ2-2; D remains unclear. V shed 4 bases and J shed 1 base, with 8 bases lying between them. The CDR3 has 14 residues. In germline, CDR1 is SGHDT, CDR2 YYEEEE. The DNA for the CDR3 is TGTGCCAGCAGCCGCACACGGAACACCGGGGAGCTGTTTTTT. This encodes CASSRTRNTGELFF.

This chain joins TRBV27 and TRBJ1-2; D gene uncertain. V was cut by 4 bases and J by 1 base, with 10 bases left in between. The CDR3 length is 14 residues. Germline CDR1 MNHEY, CDR2 SMNVEV (reference sequence). The CDR3 DNA reads as TGTGCCAGCAGTTCCTGGACGGTTAACTATGGCTACACCTTC. Translated: CASSSWTVNYGYTF.

This clonotype showed up just a few times. The chain links TRBV4-1 to TRBJ2-1, with D unresolved. Looked up from germline, CDR1 is MGHRA and CDR2 is YSYEKL. This CDR3 spans 19 amino acids. V was clipped by 0 bases and J by 0 bases, with 18 bases between them. The CDR3 region has the DNA TGCGCCAGCAGCCAAGACCCGGGCCGTAGCTCCAGCTCCTACAATGAGCAGTTCTTC. Its translation: CASSQDPGRSSSSYNEQFF.

This clonotype has just a few counts. The rearrangement links TRBV7-6 to TRBJ2-2, with D possibly called TRBD1 or TRBD2 (5 bases each). With 5 bases removed from V and 1 base from J, the gap between germline ends came to 14 bases. The germline CDR1 and CDR2 sequences are SGHVS and FNYEAQ. The CDR3 spans 16 residues. As DNA, the CDR3 is TGTGCCAGCAGCCCTACATGGGGGATGAACACCGGGGAGCTGTTTTTT. It specifies CASSPTWGMNTGELFF.